These 24 T cell receptor beta chains came from one sample sequenced in a study of T-cell memory formation after mild COVID-19. TCRdb fed the 5' RACE reads into MiXCR, producing one record per CDR3 protein. The sample carries roughly 300,000 distinct CDR3 sequences, approximately 15% recorded once. Sequencing was done on a sample of PBMCs or a T cell subset sorted from them (not recorded which). These receptors were collected from a man between 18 and 35 years old who had mild COVID-19 (a few samples of this study predate the infection). Cell type and time point are not known.

This clonotype was seen a handful of times. This chain joins TRBV5-1 and TRBJ2-5; possible D gene TRBD2, 5 bases. Looked up from germline, CDR1 is SGHRS and CDR2 is YFSETQ. The germline V and J ends were trimmed by 3 bases and 3 bases, with 9 bases remaining between them. This CDR3 is built from 13 residues. Written as DNA, the CDR3 is TGCGCCAGCAGCTACGGGGATGAAGAGACCCAGTACTTC. It codes for CASSYGDEETQYF. Looking up the rest from reference TRBV5-1 and TRBJ2-5 gives the full variable domain: KAGVTQTPRYLIKTRGQQVTLSCSPISGHRSVSWYQQTPGQGLQFLFEYFSETQRNKGNFPGRFSGRQFSNSRSEMNVSTLELGDSALYLCASSYGDEETQYFGPGTRLLVL.

In its sample, this clonotype was seen many times. The V gene is TRBV12-3 or TRBV12-4, the J gene TRBJ2-5; perhaps TRBD1 as D (6 bases). Trimming took 6 bases from V and 1 from J, leaving 15 bases between them. The length of the CDR3 is 15 residues. The CDR3 DNA reads as TGTGCCAGCAGCCCCGTACTGGGGGCCCAAGAGACCCAGTACTTC. Amino acid sequence: CASSPVLGAQETQYF.

This clonotype was seen more than once but under ten times. This chain links TRBV3-1 with TRBJ2-3; 11 bases agree with TRBD2. The V and J ends lost 5 bases and 4 bases, in that order; junction bases with no gene match: 11. The CDR3 extends over 17 amino acids. CDR1 and CDR2 from the germline V gene are LGHDT and YNNKEL (reference sequence). CDR3 in amino acids: CASSARLAGNVADTQYF. CDR3 coding DNA: TGTGCCAGCAGCGCCCGACTAGCGGGGAACGTTGCAGATACGCAGTATTTT.

CDR3 nucleotides: TGTGCCAGCAGTTTACTCACTAGCGGGGGCCTCCAAGAGACCCAGTACTTC. It encodes CASSLLTSGGLQETQYF. The J gene is TRBJ2-5, the V gene TRBV27, with TRBD2 matching 11 bases. There are 17 residues in the CDR3. From germline, CDR1 is MNHEY and CDR2 SMNVEV (reference sequence). J gave up 1 base and V 2 bases, and 6 bases lay outside the gene matches.

This clonotype was seen only a few times. The V gene is TRBV5-1, the J gene TRBJ2-3; 10 nucleotides agree with TRBD1. This CDR3 is 16 amino acids long. The V gene end was trimmed by 4 bases and the J gene end by 0 bases; junction bases not matched to a gene: 5. Germline CDR1 is SGHRS and CDR2 is YFSETQ. CDR3 sequence: CASSPGQGSSTDTQYF. The CDR3 DNA reads TGCGCCAGCAGCCCGGGACAGGGGTCTAGCACAGATACGCAGTATTTT.

This clonotype was seen at least ten times. The rearrangement uses TRBV7-9 and TRBJ1-2; D remains unclear. V lost 8 bases, J lost 0 bases, and 10 bases lay in between. Germline-derived CDR1 and CDR2 are SEHNR and FQNEAQ (reference sequence). This CDR3 is 13 amino acids long. CDR3 coding DNA: TGTGCCAGCCGGGCAGGACCTAACTATGGCTACACCTTC. Protein sequence: CASRAGPNYGYTF. Using reference TRBV7-9 and TRBJ1-2 for the parts outside the CDR3, the full variable domain is DTGVSQNPRHKITKRGQNVTFRCDPISEHNRLYWYRQTLGQGPEFLTYFQNEAQLEKSRLLSDRFSAERPKGSFSTLEIQRTEQGDSAMYLCASRAGPNYGYTFGSGTRLTVV.

CDR3: CASSPGLAGGPDTQYF. CDR3 bases: TGTGCCAGCAGTCCTGGACTAGCGGGGGGCCCAGATACGCAGTATTTT. V gene TRBV9 combines with J gene TRBJ2-3; TRBD2 matches 14 bases. The germline CDR1 and CDR2 sequences are SGDLS and YYNGEE. Trimming removed 5 bases from V and 4 bases from J; junction bases left unmatched: 6. The CDR3 extends over 16 amino acids.

This chain joins TRBV7-2 and TRBJ2-5, with D possibly matching TRBD1 (6 bases). CDR1 is SGHTA and CDR2 is FQGNSA in the germline V gene. The CDR3 extends over 13 amino acids. V was trimmed by 5 bases and J by 4 bases, leaving 11 bases between them. CDR3 bases: TGTGCCAGCAGCCCGGGACAACTAGAGACCCAGTACTTC. Translated, it gives CASSPGQLETQYF.

This clonotype has a handful of counts. This rearrangement joins TRBV12-3 or TRBV12-4 to TRBJ2-3, with 11 bases matching TRBD2. J was trimmed by 0 bases and V by 5 bases; bases with no gene match: 13. The CDR3 extends over 19 amino acids. For the CDR3, the DNA is TGTGCCAGCAGTCCAGAGAGCCTAGCGGGGGGAACTAGCACAGATACGCAGTATTTT. As protein: CASSPESLAGGTSTDTQYF.

There are a few counts of this clonotype. V gene TRBV10-3 combines with J gene TRBJ2-7, with 10 bases lining up with TRBD1. The CDR3 has 15 residues. CDR1 and CDR2 from the germline V gene are ENHRY and SYGVKD. V gave up 4 bases and J gave up 3 bases; unmatched junction bases: 6. The CDR3 here is CAISGGQGSRYEQYF. The CDR3 DNA is TGTGCCATCAGTGGGGGACAGGGGTCCCGCTACGAGCAGTACTTC.

Only a few counts were recorded for this clonotype. CDR3 nucleotides: TGTGCCAGCAGTCAGGCTCCGGCAACTGAAGCTTTCTTT. Amino acids: CASSQAPATEAFF. V gene TRBV2 combines with J gene TRBJ1-1; D is unresolved. CDR1 is SNHLY and CDR2 is FYNNEI in the germline V gene. Trimming removed 5 bases at V and 5 bases at J, with 12 bases between. The CDR3 runs to 13 residues.

This clonotype was detected a few times. The chain carries TRBV19 and TRBJ2-6, with a possible D match to TRBD1 (6 bases). This CDR3 comprises 17 residues. Germline CDR1 reads LNHDA; CDR2 reads SQIVND (reference sequence). V was shortened by 4 bases and J by 0 bases, with 13 bases between the two germline ends. This chain's CDR3 is CASSTWQGTSGANVLTF. The CDR3 nucleotides are TGTGCCAGTAGTACCTGGCAGGGGACCTCTGGGGCCAACGTCCTGACTTTC.

The rearrangement joins TRBV11-2 to TRBJ2-1; 8 bases map to TRBD2. CDR3 length: 15 amino acids. J was trimmed by 2 bases and V by 5 bases; bases with no gene match: 5. From germline, CDR1 is SGHAT and CDR2 FQNNGV. The CDR3 spells CASSQSGGTYNEQFF. Written as DNA, the CDR3 is TGTGCCAGCAGCCAGAGCGGGGGCACCTACAATGAGCAGTTCTTC.

The CDR3 DNA reads TGTGCCAGTAGCCCAGCGGGAGGCCCTTACGAGCAGTACTTC. It encodes CASSPAGGPYEQYF. This chain links TRBV19 with TRBJ2-7; 9 nucleotides align to TRBD2. CDR1 and CDR2 (germline): LNHDA, SQIVND (reference sequence). The V segment lost 6 bases and the J segment 4 bases; nucleotides outside the gene matches: 7. This CDR3 is built from 14 residues. The whole variable domain, filled in from reference TRBV19 and TRBJ2-7, reads DGGITQSPKYLFRKEGQNVTLSCEQNLNHDAMYWYRQDPGQGLRLIYYSQIVNDFQKGDIAEGYSVSREKKESFPLTVTSAQKNPTAFYLCASSPAGGPYEQYFGPGTRLTVT.

This clonotype has a count of ten or more. The chain uses TRBV6-6 and TRBJ2-1; D is unresolved. The CDR3 totals 13 residues. The germline CDR1 and CDR2 sequences are MNHNY and SVGAGI (reference sequence). The V gene lost 5 bases and the J gene lost 8 bases, with 13 bases spanning the gap. CDR3 loop: CASSLQWKDEQFF. CDR3 sequence (DNA): TGTGCCAGCAGTCTCCAGTGGAAGGATGAGCAGTTCTTC.

The V and J genes are TRBV7-6 and TRBJ1-1, with D hard to call. The germline V and J ends were trimmed by 1 base and 1 base, with 19 bases remaining between them. The CDR3 sequence is 18 residues long. Germline CDR1 and CDR2: SGHVS and FNYEAQ. Here the CDR3 DNA reads TGTGCCAGCAGCTTAGAGGTTCCTAGTCGGACGGGGAACACTGAAGCTTTCTTT. Its translation is CASSLEVPSRTGNTEAFF. Based on the CDR3 plus reference TRBV7-6 and TRBJ1-1, the full variable domain is GAGVSQSPRYKVTKRGQDVALRCDPISGHVSLYWYRQALGQGPEFLTYFNYEAQQDKSGLPNDRFSAERPEGSISTLTIQRTEQRDSAMYRCASSLEVPSRTGNTEAFFGQGTRLTVV.

The chain has TRBV6-5 and TRBJ1-3; D gene unclear. Germline CDR1 reads MNHEY; CDR2 reads SVGAGI. This CDR3 has 14 amino acids. Trimming shortened V by 6 bases and J by 2 bases, and 11 bases separated the two germline ends. In DNA form, the CDR3 reads TGTGCCAGCAGGGTCAACGGCCCTGGAAACACCATATATTTT. This translates into CASRVNGPGNTIYF.

This clonotype was observed a few times. The chain employs TRBV20-1 and TRBJ1-2; possibly TRBD1 for D (6 bases). Deletions cut 0 bases from V and 4 bases from J, with 15 bases between. This CDR3 region has 15 residues. Germline V lookup: CDR1 DFQATT, CDR2 SNEGSKA (reference sequence). In nucleotides, the CDR3 is TGCAGTGCTAGAGAGTCAAGGGGGGCTGCCTATGGCTACACCTTC. Its translation: CSARESRGAAYGYTF.

This chain links TRBV11-2 with TRBJ2-1; TRBD1 is a possible D gene (8 bases). The V gene's germline CDR1 is SGHAT and CDR2 FQNNGV. CDR3 length: 14 amino acids. Trimming took off 10 bases at V and 6 bases at J, with 19 bases between the two ends. The CDR3 nucleotides are TGTGCCACCAAGGAACAGGGGGGGTTCAATGAGCAGTTCTTC. Amino acids: CATKEQGGFNEQFF. Variable domain in full (rest from reference TRBV11-2 and TRBJ2-1): EAGVAQSPRYKIIEKRQSVAFWCNPISGHATLYWYQQILGQGPKLLIQFQNNGVVDDSQLPKDRFSAERLKGVDSTLKIQPAKLEDSAVYLCATKEQGGFNEQFFGPGTRLTVL.

This clonotype was found a few times. The chain joins TRBV30 to TRBJ2-5, with D perhaps given as TRBD1 or TRBD2 (5 bases each). V shed 4 bases and J shed 5 bases, with 14 bases lying between them. The CDR3 is 13 residues long. Germline V CDR1 and CDR2: GTSNPN, SVGIG (reference sequence). The CDR3 DNA reads as TGTGCCTGGACTCCAGGGTGGAGGGAGACCCAGTACTTC. Amino acids: CAWTPGWRETQYF.

The chain joins TRBV7-3 to TRBJ2-5; D not resolved. The V end was cut by 0 bases, the J end by 5 bases, with 10 bases between. In germline, CDR1 is SGHTA, CDR2 FQGTGA. The length of the CDR3 is 14 residues. CDR3 in DNA: TGTGCCAGCAGCTTAACCAGCGAGACGGAGACCCAGTACTTC. It encodes CASSLTSETETQYF.

This clonotype has just a few counts. The chain employs TRBV5-1 and TRBJ2-5, with 7 bases identical to TRBD1. The germline V gene encodes CDR1 SGHRS and CDR2 YFSETQ. The junction had 7 bases not matched to a gene; V was cut back by 3 bases and J by 2 bases. The CDR3 contains 15 residues. The CDR3 nucleotides are TGCGCCAGCAGCTCCGCGACAGGGAGACAAGAGACCCAGTACTTC. It yields the protein CASSSATGRQETQYF.

This clonotype turned up a few times. The chain recombines TRBV5-1 with TRBJ1-1, with TRBD1 matching over 7 bases. Germline lookup yields CDR1 SGHRS and CDR2 YFSETQ. CDR3 length equals 14 residues. Losses at the gene ends were 4 bases for V and 4 bases for J; bases not matched to a gene: 7. The CDR3 DNA follows: TGCGCCAGCAGCCCCCCGAGACAGGGCACTGAAGCTTTCTTT. It yields the protein CASSPPRQGTEAFF.

The CDR3, as DNA: TGCGCCAGCAGCCAAGAGGGGGGTACGGGCAGGGGGTTGTACGAGCAGTACTTC. Translating it yields CASSQEGGTGRGLYEQYF. The chain couples TRBV4-1 to TRBJ2-7, with a tentative D call TRBD1 (7 bases). The CDR3 has 18 residues. Germline V gives CDR1 MGHRA, CDR2 YSYEKL. Trimming pared 0 bases from V and 4 bases from J, leaving 22 bases between.